This section outlines one TCR beta chain sequence together with its context. CDR3 length: 12 amino acids. CDR1 MNHEY and CDR2 SMNVEV come from the germline V gene (reference sequence). The trim removed 6 bases at V and 11 bases at J, leaving 8 bases unmatched. The sample is drawn from a study of cytomegalovirus exposure and HLA in healthy donors. Both 60 Vbeta primers and 13 Jbeta primers went into the PCR. The protocol was immunoSEQ multiplex PCR, while the TCRdb copy is restricted to in-frame clones and leaves out a portion. Here the sample spans about 280,000 clones, approximately 90% being singletons.

This chain connects TRBV27 to TRBJ1-1; 8 nucleotides match TRBD1. This clonotype originated in a woman younger than 30 in good health and CMV-seronegative. Specimen: PBMCs. CDR3 sequence reads: CASRPPTGAAFF. The DNA of the CDR3 is TGTGCCAGCAGGCCGCCGACAGGGGCCGCTTTCTTT.